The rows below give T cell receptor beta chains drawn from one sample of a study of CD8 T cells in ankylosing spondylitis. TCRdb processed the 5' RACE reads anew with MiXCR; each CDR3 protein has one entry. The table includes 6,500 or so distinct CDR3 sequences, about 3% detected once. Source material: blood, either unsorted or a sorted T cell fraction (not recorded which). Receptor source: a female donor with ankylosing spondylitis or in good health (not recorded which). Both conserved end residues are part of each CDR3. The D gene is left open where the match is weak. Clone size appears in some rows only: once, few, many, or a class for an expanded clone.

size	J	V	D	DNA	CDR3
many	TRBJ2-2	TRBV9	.	TGTGCCAGCAGCGCAGATGGGGACGCCGGGGAGCTGTTTTTT	CASSADGDAGELFF
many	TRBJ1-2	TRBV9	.	TGTGCCAGCAGCGTAGGACAGTTCTACACCTTC	CASSVGQFYTF
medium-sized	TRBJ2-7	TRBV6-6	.	TGTGCCAGCAGTCCGGCCTCCTACGAGCAGTACTTC	CASSPASYEQYF
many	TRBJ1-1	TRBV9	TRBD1	TGTGCCAGCAGCGCCTCCATTTTAGCAGGGGGCTTTGAAGCTTTCTTT	CASSASILAGGFEAFF
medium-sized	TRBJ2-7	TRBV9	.	TGTGCCAGCAGCGGGGACCTACTGGAGGAGCAGTACTTC	CASSGDLLEEQYF
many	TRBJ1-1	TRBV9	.	TGTGCCAGCAGCCCTCTAAAGGGTTTAAACACTGAAGCTTTCTTT	CASSPLKGLNTEAFF
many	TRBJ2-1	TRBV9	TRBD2	TGTGCCAGCAGCGACCTAGCGGGTCGAAGCAATGAGCAGTTCTTC	CASSDLAGRSNEQFF
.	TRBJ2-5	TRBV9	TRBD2	TGTGCCAGCAGCGGGGGGACTAGCGGCGCGGTTGAAACCCAGTACTTC	CASSGGTSGAVETQYF
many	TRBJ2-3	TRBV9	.	TGTGCCAGCAGCGTAGGGGGCCTCGGCGGAGTAAAGACAGATACGCAGTATTTT	CASSVGGLGGVKTDTQYF
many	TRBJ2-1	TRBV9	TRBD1	TGTGCCAGCAGCGTTGAGACAGGGTTGCCCTACAATGAGCAGTTCTTC	CASSVETGLPYNEQFF
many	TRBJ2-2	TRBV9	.	TGTGCCAGCAGCGTACCCAGGGAAGGAGTTAGCAAAAACACCGGGGAGCTGTTTTTT	CASSVPREGVSKNTGELFF
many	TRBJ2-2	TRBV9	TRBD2	TGTGCCAGCAGCGTAGGCGATAGCGGGGGCCCGAACACCGGGGAGCTGTTTTTT	CASSVGDSGGPNTGELFF
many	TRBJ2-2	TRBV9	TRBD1	TGTGCCAGCAGCGTAGAGGGACAGGGTTACGGGGAGCTGTTTTTT	CASSVEGQGYGELFF
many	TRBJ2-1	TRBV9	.	TGTGCCAGCAGAGAAGGAGGGCCAGGGGGATACAATGAGCAGTTCTTC	CASREGGPGGYNEQFF
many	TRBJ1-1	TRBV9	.	TGTGCCAGCAGCGTAGTTCAGGGAAAGGACTATGAAGCTTTCTTT	CASSVVQGKDYEAFF
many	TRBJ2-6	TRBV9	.	TGTGCCAGCAGCCCTACCCGCGGGACAGTAAACTCTGGGGCCAACGTCCTGACTTTC	CASSPTRGTVNSGANVLTF
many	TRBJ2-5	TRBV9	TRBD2	TGTGCCAGCAGCCTATACGGGAGGACCCAAGAGACCCAGTACTTC	CASSLYGRTQETQYF
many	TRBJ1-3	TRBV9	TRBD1	TGTGCCAGCAGCGCTCCTCCGGGACAGGACTTATATTTT	CASSAPPGQDLYF
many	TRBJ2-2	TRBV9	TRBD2	TGTGCCAGCAGCCCAAACTTAGCGGGAGTTACCGGGGAGCTGTTTTTT	CASSPNLAGVTGELFF
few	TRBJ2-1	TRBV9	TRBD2	TGTGCCAGCAGCCCCGGACTAGCCTCCTACAATGAGCAGTTCTTC	CASSPGLASYNEQFF
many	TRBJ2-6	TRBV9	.	TGTGCCAGCAGCGTGGACCTCCAATCTGGGGCCAACGTCCTGACTTTC	CASSVDLQSGANVLTF
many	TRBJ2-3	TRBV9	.	TGTGCCAGCAGCGTCACGTCCAACTCTGGAGATACGCAGTATTTT	CASSVTSNSGDTQYF
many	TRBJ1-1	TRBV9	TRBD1	TGTGCCAGCAGCGAGGGGACAGGCTGGAACACTGAAGCTTTCTTT	CASSEGTGWNTEAFF
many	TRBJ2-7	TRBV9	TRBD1	TGTGCCAGCAGAGGACAGGGGGAGGACGAGCAGTACTTC	CASRGQGEDEQYF
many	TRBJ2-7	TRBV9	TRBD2	TGTGCCAGCGGAAGGGACGGCGGGACTAGCGGCCACTACGAGCAGTACTTC	CASGRDGGTSGHYEQYF
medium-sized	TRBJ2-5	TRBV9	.	TGTGCCAGCAGCACTGGGGTACAAGAGACCCAGTACTTC	CASSTGVQETQYF
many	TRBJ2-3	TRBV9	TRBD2	TGTGCCAGCAGCCCTAGCGGAGGTGGCGCAGATACGCAGTATTTT	CASSPSGGGADTQYF
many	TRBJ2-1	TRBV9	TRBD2	TGTGCCAGCAGCGTAGGAAGCGGGGGCTACAATGAGCAGTTCTTC	CASSVGSGGYNEQFF
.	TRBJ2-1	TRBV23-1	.	TGCGTCAGCAGTCAGCACAAGCTCAATGAGCAGTTCTTC	CVSSQHKLNEQFF
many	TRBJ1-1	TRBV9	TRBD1	TGTGCCAGCAGCGTAGATCAGGGGGCCGGTGAAGCTTTCTTT	CASSVDQGAGEAFF
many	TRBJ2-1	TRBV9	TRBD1	TGTGCCAGCAGCGAGTCGGGGACAGATTACAATGAGCAGTTCTTC	CASSESGTDYNEQFF
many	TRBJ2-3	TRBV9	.	TGTGCCAGCAGCGTAGTGCTGGGGGCGGATACGCAGTATTTT	CASSVVLGADTQYF
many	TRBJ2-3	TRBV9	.	TGTGCCAGCAGCGACGGAAGGGAAGATACGCAGTATTTT	CASSDGREDTQYF
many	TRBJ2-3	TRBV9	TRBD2	TGTGCCAGCAGCAAAAGCGGGAGTGTCCCAGATACGCAGTATTTT	CASSKSGSVPDTQYF
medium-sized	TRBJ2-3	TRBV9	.	TGTGCCAGCAGCCTTCCTGGGGGGCCTTCAGATACGCAGTATTTT	CASSLPGGPSDTQYF
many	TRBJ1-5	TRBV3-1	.	TGTGCCAGCAGCCCCTCCCATATAGCAATTCAGCCCCAGCATTTT	CASSPSHIAIQPQHF